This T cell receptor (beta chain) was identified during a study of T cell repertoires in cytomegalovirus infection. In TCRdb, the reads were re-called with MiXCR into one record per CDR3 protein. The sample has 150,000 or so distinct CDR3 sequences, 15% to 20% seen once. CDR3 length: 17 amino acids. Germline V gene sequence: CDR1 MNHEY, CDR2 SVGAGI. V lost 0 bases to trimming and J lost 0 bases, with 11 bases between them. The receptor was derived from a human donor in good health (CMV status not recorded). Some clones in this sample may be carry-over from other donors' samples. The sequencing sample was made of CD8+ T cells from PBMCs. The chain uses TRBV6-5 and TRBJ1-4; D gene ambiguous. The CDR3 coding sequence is TGTGCCAGCAGTTACTCTGCCGGATATGCAACTAATGAAAAACTGTTTTTT. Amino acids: CASSYSAGYATNEKLFF.